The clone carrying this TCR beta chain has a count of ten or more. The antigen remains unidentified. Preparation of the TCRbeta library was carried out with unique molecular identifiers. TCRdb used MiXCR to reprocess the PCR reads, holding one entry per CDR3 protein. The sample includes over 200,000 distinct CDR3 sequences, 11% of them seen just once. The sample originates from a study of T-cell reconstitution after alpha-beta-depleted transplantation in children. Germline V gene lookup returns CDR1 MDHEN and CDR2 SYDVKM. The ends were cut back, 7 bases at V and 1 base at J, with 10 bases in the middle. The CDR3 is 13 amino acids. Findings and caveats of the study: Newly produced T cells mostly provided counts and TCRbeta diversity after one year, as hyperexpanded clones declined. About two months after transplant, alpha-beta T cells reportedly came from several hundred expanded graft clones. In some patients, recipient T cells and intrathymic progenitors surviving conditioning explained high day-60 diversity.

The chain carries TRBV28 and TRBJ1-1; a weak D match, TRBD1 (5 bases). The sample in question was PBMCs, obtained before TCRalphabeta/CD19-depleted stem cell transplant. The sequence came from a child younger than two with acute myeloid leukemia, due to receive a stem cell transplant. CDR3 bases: TGTGCCAGCAAAACAGGATCGAACACTGAAGCTTTCTTT. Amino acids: CASKTGSNTEAFF.